The 18 T cell receptor beta chains below all came from one sample that was sequenced in a study of OX40 agonist ivuxolimab in advanced cancers. Sequencing was performed with immunoSEQ multiplex PCR; in TCRdb, only in-frame clones are kept and a portion is missing. Of 65,000 to 100,000 clones in the sample, around 88% were seen once. The specimen was CD4+ or CD8+ T cells sorted from blood, collected in a trial of the OX40 agonist ivuxolimab. The source of these receptors is an adult with an advanced solid tumor such as melanoma, head and neck, liver or kidney cancer.

The chain combines TRBV30 with TRBJ2-7; D may be TRBD2 (5 bases). CDR3 length equals 16 residues. Germline CDR1 is GTSNPN and CDR2 is SVGIG (reference sequence). V dropped 2 bases and J dropped 7 bases, with 24 bases sitting between them. The CDR3 bases are TGTGCCTGGAGTTCCCCCAGAGGGCGCGGGTCGCGTGAGCAGTACTTC. Its translation is CAWSSPRGRGSREQYF.

The V call is TRBV7-3, the J call TRBJ2-5; perhaps TRBD2 as D (6 bases). CDR1 is SGHTA, CDR2 FQGTGA, per germline. V lost 5 bases and J 5 bases, leaving 15 bases between the germline ends. This CDR3 comprises 14 residues. The CDR3 DNA reads as TGTGCCAGCAGCCCCGTGGGAGGAGTGGAGACCCAGTACTTC. It specifies CASSPVGGVETQYF. The full variable domain, with the rest looked up from reference TRBV7-3 and TRBJ2-5, is GAGVSQTPSNKVTEKGKYVELRCDPISGHTALYWYRQSLGQGPEFLIYFQGTGAADDSGLPNDRFFAVRPEGSVSTLKIQRTERGDSAVYLCASSPVGGVETQYFGPGTRLLVL.

This chain links TRBV28 with TRBJ2-1; 9 bases are shared with TRBD1. V lost 6 bases, J lost 4 bases, and 10 bases stayed unmatched. CDR1 is MDHEN and CDR2 is SYDVKM in the germline V gene. The CDR3 is 16 amino acids. The CDR3 DNA reads as TGTGCCAGCAGAACAGGGGGCCCCGCTTTTTACAATGAGCAGTTCTTC. Its translation is CASRTGGPAFYNEQFF.

This clone was detected only once. V is TRBV18 and J is TRBJ2-1, with a tentative D call TRBD1 (5 bases). The CDR3 sequence is 13 residues long. The germline V gene encodes CDR1 KGHSH and CDR2 LQKENI. V was trimmed by 2 bases and J by 4 bases, leaving 6 bases between them. The CDR3 DNA is TGTGCCAGCTCACCAGCAGGGTACAATGAGCAGTTCTTC. Translating gives CASSPAGYNEQFF.

V gene TRBV4-1 combines with J gene TRBJ2-4, with a possible D match to TRBD2 (6 bases). Germline CDR1 and CDR2: MGHRA and YSYEKL. Trimming left V 0 bases short and J 1 base short, with 16 bases between. The length of the CDR3 is 18 residues. The CDR3 spells CASSQDLKEGPAKNIQYF. CDR3 DNA sequence: TGCGCCAGCAGCCAAGATCTCAAGGAGGGTCCGGCCAAAAACATTCAGTACTTC.

The rearrangement uses TRBV30 and TRBJ2-7; no reliable D call. The germline gives CDR1 GTSNPN, CDR2 SVGIG (reference sequence). Trimming left V 0 bases short and J 6 bases short, with 9 bases between. There are 12 residues in the CDR3. The CDR3 DNA reads TGTGCCTGGAGTGTGTCCCCCGGCGAGCAGTACTTC. It codes for CAWSVSPGEQYF.

Only a few counts were recorded for this clone. The rearrangement joins TRBV30 to TRBJ1-5; D not certain. Between the trimmed V and J ends, which lost 1 base and 0 bases, there was a span of 4 bases. The V gene's germline CDR1 is GTSNPN and CDR2 SVGIG (reference sequence). The CDR3 contains 13 residues. CDR3 residues: CAWSEYSNQPQHF. In nucleotides, the CDR3 is TGTGCCTGGAGTGAATATAGCAATCAGCCCCAGCATTTT. Based on the CDR3 plus reference TRBV30 and TRBJ1-5, the full variable domain is SQTIHQWPATLVQPVGSPLSLECTVEGTSNPNLYWYRQAAGRGLQLLFYSVGIGQISSEVPQNLSASRPQDRQFILSSKKLLLSDSGFYLCAWSEYSNQPQHFGDGTRLSIL.

The V and J genes are TRBV18 and TRBJ2-7; TRBD2 matches 9 bases. CDR3 length equals 18 residues. Germline V lookup: CDR1 KGHSH, CDR2 LQKENI. After removal of 2 bases from V and 0 bases from J, the junction contained 11 bases not matched to a gene. The CDR3: CASSPGRVAGDFSYEQYF. The DNA for the CDR3 is TGTGCCAGCTCACCAGGCAGGGTAGCGGGAGATTTCTCCTACGAGCAGTACTTC.

The CDR3 DNA is TGTGCCAGCAGCCTCAACCAGGGGGACACTGAAGCTTTCTTT. This sequence encodes CASSLNQGDTEAFF. V usage is TRBV6-5 and J usage is TRBJ1-1, with TRBD1 identical over 7 bases. With 6 bases clipped from V and 3 bases from J, the junction kept 7 bases outside the gene matches. Germline V lookup: CDR1 MNHEY, CDR2 SVGAGI. The CDR3 has 14 amino acids.

The chain carries TRBV7-2 and TRBJ2-7, with no clear D. The ends were cut back, 4 bases at V and 0 bases at J, with 10 bases in the middle. This CDR3 region has 14 residues. Germline V CDR1 and CDR2: SGHTA, FQGNSA. CDR3 in amino acids: CASSWRASSYEQYF. As DNA, the CDR3 is TGTGCCAGCAGCTGGAGAGCGAGCTCCTACGAGCAGTACTTC.

The table lists this clone with a count of one. J is TRBJ2-5 and V is TRBV4-2, with a tentative D call TRBD2 (5 bases). Looked up from germline, CDR1 is LGHNA and CDR2 is YNFKEQ. V was clipped by 0 bases and J by 5 bases, with 10 bases between them. The CDR3 covers 14 residues. DNA for the CDR3: TGTGCCAGCAGCCAAGAGAGGGTGCGGGAGACCCAGTACTTC. Translated: CASSQERVRETQYF.

This chain connects TRBV7-9 to TRBJ2-2; TRBD2 aligns across 7 bases. Looked up from germline, CDR1 is SEHNR and CDR2 is FQNEAQ (reference sequence). After removal of 5 bases from V and 3 bases from J, the junction contained 6 bases not matched to a gene. This CDR3 is built from 15 residues. In nucleotides, the CDR3 is TGTGCCAGCAGCCTTGGACTAGGAGACACCGGGGAGCTGTTTTTT. Amino acids: CASSLGLGDTGELFF.

The chain has TRBV30 and TRBJ1-6; a weak D match, TRBD1 (5 bases). Trimming stripped 3 bases from V and 7 bases from J, with 16 bases between. CDR1 and CDR2 from the germline V gene are GTSNPN and SVGIG (reference sequence). This CDR3 comprises 15 residues. The CDR3 bases are TGTGCCTGGAGCCTCGGGACGCCGGGGAATTCACCCCTCCACTTT. Protein sequence: CAWSLGTPGNSPLHF. The full variable domain, completed using reference TRBV30 and TRBJ1-6, is SQTIHQWPATLVQPVGSPLSLECTVEGTSNPNLYWYRQAAGRGLQLLFYSVGIGQISSEVPQNLSASRPQDRQFILSSKKLLLSDSGFYLCAWSLGTPGNSPLHFGNGTRLTVT.

This clone is a singleton in its sample. At one end, the junction sequence differs from germline, possibly due to a read error. This chain links TRBV6-4 with TRBJ2-7, with D possibly matching TRBD2 (6 bases). CDR3 length equals 11 residues. Per germline, CDR1 MRHNA and CDR2 SNTAGT. The CDR3 DNA reads TGTGCCAGCAGTGAAGGAGGGAGACTTCATTTC. This sequence encodes CASSEGGRLHF.

CDR3 in amino acids: CASRLGDRARDEQYF. CDR3 nucleotides: TGTGCCAGCAGGCTGGGGGACAGGGCTCGGGACGAGCAGTACTTC. The V and J genes are TRBV28 and TRBJ2-7, with 9 nucleotides matching TRBD1. The CDR3 runs to 15 residues. V shed 6 bases, J shed 5 bases, and the junction held 11 bases outside the gene matches. Per germline, CDR1 MDHEN and CDR2 SYDVKM.

This chain connects TRBV4-1 to TRBJ2-5; TRBD2 matches at 9 bases. Trimming removed 3 bases from V and 5 bases from J; junction bases left unmatched: 16. Germline CDR1 reads MGHRA; CDR2 reads YSYEKL. This CDR3 comprises 18 residues. The CDR3 region is CASSQEAGGITTRETQYF. The CDR3, as DNA: TGCGCCAGCAGCCAGGAAGCGGGAGGTATCACCACCAGGGAGACCCAGTACTTC.

This clone showed up just once. The rearrangement joins TRBV2 to TRBJ2-3; 9 nucleotides line up with TRBD2. Germline V gives CDR1 SNHLY, CDR2 FYNNEI. This CDR3 is 15 amino acids long. Trimming removed 2 bases from V and 5 bases from J; junction bases left unmatched: 5. The DNA for the CDR3 is TGTGCCAGCAGTGAACGAGCGGGAGGAGGAGATACGCAGTATTTT. Amino acid sequence: CASSERAGGGDTQYF.

This sequence joins TRBV30 and TRBJ2-3; no clear D. This CDR3 region has 13 residues. V dropped 3 bases and J dropped 4 bases, with 11 bases sitting between them. The germline V gene encodes CDR1 GTSNPN and CDR2 SVGIG (reference sequence). The CDR3, as DNA: TGTGCCTGGAGAAATGAGGAGCCAGATACGCAGTATTTT. Encoded protein: CAWRNEEPDTQYF.